This entry lists 20 T cell receptor beta chains sequenced from one sample in a study of T cells in Graves' hyperthyroidism and ophthalmopathy. Using RNA transcripts as the source, TCR beta CDR3 regions were amplified. HTBI primers were used for first-round RT-PCR of the TCR CDR3. TCRdb re-called the multiplex PCR reads with MiXCR, one entry per CDR3 protein. The profile covers under 350,000 distinct CDR3 sequences, with roughly 21% appearing a single time and 50% to 65% taken by the ten largest. Sequencing used blood. The receptors here all came from a woman between 45 and 60 years old with Graves' hyperthyroidism.

V gene TRBV28 combines with J gene TRBJ1-1; tentatively, D is TRBD1 (5 bases). Germline assignment: CDR1 MDHEN and CDR2 SYDVKM. This CDR3 has 13 residues. Trimming stripped 3 bases from V and 6 bases from J, with 11 bases between. The CDR3 DNA reads TGTGCCAGCAGTTTTGGGGGAGGAGCTGAAGCTTTCTTT. It specifies CASSFGGGAEAFF.

The chain couples TRBV10-3 to TRBJ1-6; D unresolved. V shed 2 bases and J shed 2 bases, with 7 bases lying between them. The CDR3 sequence is 15 residues long. Germline V CDR1 and CDR2: ENHRY, SYGVKD. The CDR3: CAISEGDAYNSPLHF. In DNA, the CDR3 is TGTGCCATCAGTGAGGGAGATGCCTATAATTCACCCCTCCACTTT.

About this clonotype: A read error may explain this, as a much larger clone is one base away. The J gene is TRBJ1-2, the V gene TRBV30; TRBD1 might be the D (5 bases). V was shortened by 0 bases and J by 0 bases, with 5 bases between the two germline ends. Germline assignment: CDR1 GTSNPN and CDR2 SVGIG (reference sequence). The CDR3 has 13 residues. The CDR3 protein is CAWSVGANYGYTF. Written as DNA, the CDR3 is TGTGCCTGGAGTGTGGGGGCTAACTATGGCTACACCTTC.

This clonotype was detected ten times or more. The chain is built from TRBV27 and TRBJ1-5, with 7 bases fitting TRBD1. J lost 9 bases, V lost 6 bases, and 14 bases had no gene match. This CDR3 contains 15 residues. Looked up from germline, CDR1 is MNHEY and CDR2 is SMNVEV (reference sequence). Here the CDR3 DNA reads TGTGCCAGCAGCACCTACGGGACAGTGGTTGGGCCCCAGCATTTT. Its translation: CASSTYGTVVGPQHF.

The gene calls are TRBV5-1 and TRBJ2-2; the D gene is possibly TRBD2 (6 bases). The germline V gene encodes CDR1 SGHRS and CDR2 YFSETQ. There are 16 residues in the CDR3. Trimming shortened V by 0 bases and J by 0 bases, and 9 bases separated the two germline ends. The CDR3 DNA reads as TGCGCCAGCAGCTTGGTTGGAGGGACGAACACCGGGGAGCTGTTTTTT. Its translation: CASSLVGGTNTGELFF.

V gene TRBV2 combines with J gene TRBJ2-3; D uncertain. This CDR3 is 14 amino acids long. The germline V and J ends were trimmed by 7 bases and 2 bases, with 13 bases remaining between them. Germline CDR1 is SNHLY and CDR2 is FYNNEI. This CDR3 reads CASMGTYITDTQYF. In DNA, the CDR3 is TGTGCCAGCATGGGAACCTACATCACAGATACGCAGTATTTT. Looking up the rest from reference TRBV2 and TRBJ2-3 gives the full variable domain: EPEVTQTPSHQVTQMGQEVILRCVPISNHLYFYWYRQILGQKVEFLVSFYNNEISEKSEIFDDQFSVERPDGSNFTLKIRSTKLEDSAMYFCASMGTYITDTQYFGPGTRLTVL.

At least ten counts were recorded for this clonotype. This chain uses TRBV2 with TRBJ1-2; a possible D gene is TRBD1 (5 bases). The V gene's germline CDR1 is SNHLY and CDR2 FYNNEI. V lost 1 base to trimming and J lost 4 bases, with 10 bases between them. This CDR3 region has 14 residues. The CDR3 DNA is TGTGCCAGCAGTGAAGGCGGGGGTCCCTATGGCTACACCTTC. Translating it yields CASSEGGGPYGYTF.

V and J are TRBV5-4 and TRBJ1-1; D not certain. The V and J ends lost 1 base and 3 bases respectively, with 7 bases between them. Germline V gene data show CDR1 as SGHNT and CDR2 as YYREEE (reference sequence). The CDR3 extends over 13 amino acids. The DNA for the CDR3 is TGTGCCAGCAGCTTGTCTATGGACACTGAAGCTTTCTTT. This encodes CASSLSMDTEAFF.

The CDR3 region is CASSRLTGKAFF. The DNA of the CDR3 is TGTGCCAGCAGTCGTTTGACAGGGAAAGCTTTCTTT. The V and J genes are TRBV27 and TRBJ1-1; 7 bases are shared with TRBD1. This CDR3 comprises 12 residues. Germline CDR1 and CDR2: MNHEY and SMNVEV (reference sequence). V lost 5 bases and J lost 9; bases outside the gene matches: 6.

This clonotype occurred many times. V usage is TRBV10-3 and J usage is TRBJ1-1; D possibly corresponds to TRBD1 (6 bases). The germline CDR1 and CDR2 sequences are ENHRY and SYGVKD. This CDR3 region has 15 residues. Deletions cut 6 bases from V and 0 bases from J, with 14 bases between. CDR3 nucleotides: TGTGCCATCAGGGGTCAGGGGAGGGTGAACACTGAAGCTTTCTTT. This codes for CAIRGQGRVNTEAFF.

The sample holds a few counts of this clonotype. V is TRBV6-2 or TRBV6-3 and J is TRBJ2-3; the D gene is possibly TRBD2 (7 bases). This CDR3 has 15 residues. Trimming removed 6 bases from V and 1 base from J, with 14 bases in between. Germline CDR1 and CDR2: MNHEY and SVGEGT. The CDR3 nucleotides read TGTGCCAGCAGACTTCAAGGGGGGGGCACAGATACGCAGTATTTT. This gives the protein CASRLQGGGTDTQYF.

The V gene is TRBV27, the J gene TRBJ2-3; either TRBD1 or TRBD2 may fit D (5 bases each). This CDR3 is built from 14 residues. V was pared by 3 bases and J by 4 bases, with 11 bases between. Germline V lookup: CDR1 MNHEY, CDR2 SMNVEV (reference sequence). The CDR3 is CASSLGRSADTQYF. The CDR3 bases are TGTGCCAGCAGTTTGGGACGGAGCGCAGATACGCAGTATTTT.

This clonotype was seen at least ten times. The rearrangement uses TRBV12-3 or TRBV12-4 and TRBJ2-1; D gene ambiguous. This CDR3 region has 14 residues. Trimming left V 6 bases short and J 0 bases short, with 9 bases between. The CDR3 coding sequence is TGTGCCAGCAGCTTAAGCAGCTCCTACAATGAGCAGTTCTTC. This sequence encodes CASSLSSSYNEQFF.

This clonotype showed up many times. The chain has TRBV6-1 and TRBJ2-7; the match to TRBD2 covers 9 bases. CDR1 is MNHNS, CDR2 SASEGT, per germline. CDR3 length: 14 residues. The V gene end was trimmed by 4 bases and the J gene end by 3 bases; junction bases not matched to a gene: 4. This CDR3 reads CASSGASGVYEQYF. Here the CDR3 DNA reads TGTGCCAGCAGTGGAGCTAGCGGGGTCTACGAGCAGTACTTC.

CDR3 in DNA: TGTGCCAGCAGAGACCTCGCAGGGGCTAACTATGGCTACACCTTC. This sequence encodes CASRDLAGANYGYTF. The chain joins TRBV28 to TRBJ1-2; tentative D call: TRBD1 (6 bases). Germline CDR1 MDHEN, CDR2 SYDVKM. This CDR3 is built from 15 residues. V lost 6 bases, J lost 0 bases, and 14 bases lay in between.

The sample holds a few counts of this clonotype. A junction end diverges from the germline sequence, so it may reflect a read error. The chain has TRBV7-7 and TRBJ2-1, with TRBD2 matching over 8 bases. From germline, CDR1 is SSHAT and CDR2 FNYEAQ (reference sequence). The CDR3 is 18 amino acids. The CDR3 loop reads CASSFGGLAGGGGNEQFF. CDR3 nucleotides: TGTGCTAGCAGCTTCGGAGGTCTAGCGGGTGGAGGGGGCAATGAGCAGTTCTTC. The full variable domain, completed using reference TRBV7-7 and TRBJ2-1, is GAGVSQSPRYKVTKRGQDVTLRCDPISSHATLYWYQQALGQGPEFLTYFNYEAQPDKSGLPSDRFSAERPEGSISTLTIQRTEQRDSAMYRCASSFGGLAGGGGNEQFFGPGTRLTVL.

This clonotype was seen ten or more times. The J gene is TRBJ1-1, the V gene TRBV20-1; unclear D gene. CDR1 is DFQATT and CDR2 is SNEGSKA in the germline V gene (reference sequence). Trimming pared 0 bases from V and 3 bases from J, leaving 5 bases between. This CDR3 region has 12 residues. CDR3 loop: CSARDPHTEAFF. CDR3 nucleotide sequence: TGCAGTGCTAGAGATCCCCACACTGAAGCTTTCTTT.

This chain's CDR3 is CSGGLRMGEQYF. CDR3 nucleotide sequence: TGCAGCGGAGGTCTACGTATGGGCGAGCAGTACTTC. J is TRBJ2-7 and V is TRBV29-1; D gene unclear. The CDR3 is 12 residues long. Per germline, CDR1 SQVTM and CDR2 ANQGSEA. With 7 bases removed from V and 6 bases from J, the gap between germline ends came to 16 bases.

The rearrangement uses TRBV28 and TRBJ1-2, with a possible D match to TRBD1 (5 bases). V was shortened by 5 bases and J by 8 bases, with 15 bases between the two germline ends. The CDR3 loop spans 13 amino acids. Germline loops: CDR1 MDHEN, CDR2 SYDVKM. The CDR3 sequence: CASSPRQGWGYTF. CDR3 nucleotides: TGTGCCAGCAGTCCAAGGCAGGGTTGGGGCTACACCTTC.

V is TRBV19 and J is TRBJ1-5; 12 bases are shared with TRBD1. V trimming: 7 bases; J trimming: 7 bases; junction bases outside the gene matches: 11. Germline V gene lookup returns CDR1 LNHDA and CDR2 SQIVND (reference sequence). This CDR3 has 16 residues. CDR3 region: CASTPPGQGARQPQHF. The CDR3 region has the DNA TGTGCCAGTACCCCCCCGGGACAGGGGGCGAGACAGCCCCAGCATTTT.